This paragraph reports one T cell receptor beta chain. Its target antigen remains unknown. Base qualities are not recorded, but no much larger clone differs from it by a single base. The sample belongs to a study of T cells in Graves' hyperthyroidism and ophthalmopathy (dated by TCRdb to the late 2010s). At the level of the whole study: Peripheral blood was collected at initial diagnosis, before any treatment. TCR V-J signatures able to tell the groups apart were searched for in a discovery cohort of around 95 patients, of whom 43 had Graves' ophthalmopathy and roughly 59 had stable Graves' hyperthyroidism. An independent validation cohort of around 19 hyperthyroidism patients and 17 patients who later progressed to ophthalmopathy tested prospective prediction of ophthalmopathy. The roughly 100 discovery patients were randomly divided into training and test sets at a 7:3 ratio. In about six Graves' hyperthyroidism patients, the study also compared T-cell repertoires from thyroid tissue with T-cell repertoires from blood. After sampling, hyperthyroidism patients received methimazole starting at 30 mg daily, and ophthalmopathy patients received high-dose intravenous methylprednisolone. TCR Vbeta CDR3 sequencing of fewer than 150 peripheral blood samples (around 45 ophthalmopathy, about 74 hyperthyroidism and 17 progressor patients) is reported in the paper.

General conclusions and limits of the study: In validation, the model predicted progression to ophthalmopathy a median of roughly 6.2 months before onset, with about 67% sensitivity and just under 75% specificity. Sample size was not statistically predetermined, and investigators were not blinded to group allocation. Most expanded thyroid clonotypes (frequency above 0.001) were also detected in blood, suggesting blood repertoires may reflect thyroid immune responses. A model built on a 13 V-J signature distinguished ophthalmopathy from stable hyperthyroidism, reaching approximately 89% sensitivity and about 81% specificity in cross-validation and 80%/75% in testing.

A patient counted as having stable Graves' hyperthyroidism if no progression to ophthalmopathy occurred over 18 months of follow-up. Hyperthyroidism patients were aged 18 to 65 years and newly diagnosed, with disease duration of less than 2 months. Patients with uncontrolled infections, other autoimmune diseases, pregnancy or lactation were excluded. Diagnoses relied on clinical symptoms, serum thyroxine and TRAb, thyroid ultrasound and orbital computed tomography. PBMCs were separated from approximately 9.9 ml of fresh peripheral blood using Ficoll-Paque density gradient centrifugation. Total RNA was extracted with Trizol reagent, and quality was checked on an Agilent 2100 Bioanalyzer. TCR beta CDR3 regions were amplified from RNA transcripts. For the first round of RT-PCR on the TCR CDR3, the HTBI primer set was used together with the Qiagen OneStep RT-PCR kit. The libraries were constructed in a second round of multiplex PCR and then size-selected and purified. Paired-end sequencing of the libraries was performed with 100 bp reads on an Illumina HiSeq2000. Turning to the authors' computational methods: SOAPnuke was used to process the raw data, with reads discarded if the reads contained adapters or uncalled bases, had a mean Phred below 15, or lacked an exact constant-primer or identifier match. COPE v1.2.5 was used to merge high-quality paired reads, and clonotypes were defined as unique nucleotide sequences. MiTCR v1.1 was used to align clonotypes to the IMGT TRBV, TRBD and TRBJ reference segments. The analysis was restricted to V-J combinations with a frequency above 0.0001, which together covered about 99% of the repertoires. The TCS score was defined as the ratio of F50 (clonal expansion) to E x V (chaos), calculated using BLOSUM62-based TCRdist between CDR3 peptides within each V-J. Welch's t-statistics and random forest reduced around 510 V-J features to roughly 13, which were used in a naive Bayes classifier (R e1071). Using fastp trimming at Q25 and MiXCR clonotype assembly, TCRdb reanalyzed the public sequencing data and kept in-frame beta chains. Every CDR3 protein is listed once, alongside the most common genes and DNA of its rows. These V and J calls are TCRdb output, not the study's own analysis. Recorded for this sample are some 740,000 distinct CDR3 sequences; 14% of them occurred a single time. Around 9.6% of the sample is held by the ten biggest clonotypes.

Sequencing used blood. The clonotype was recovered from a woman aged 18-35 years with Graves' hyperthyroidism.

The DNA is as follows: TGTGCCAGCAGTTTATGGGTACAGGGGGGCGATGAGCAGTTCTTC. The translation is CASSLWVQGGDEQFF. The chain is encoded by TRBV12-3 or TRBV12-4 joined to TRBJ2-1, and 8 junctional nucleotides match TRBD1. The CDR3 spans 15 residues, from the cysteine through the phenylalanine. Only the CDR3 DNA stays, 45 bases, in frame from base 1. Trimming takes 2 bases off V and 8 bases off J; junction bases not matched to a gene: 8.